This T cell receptor beta chain stems from a study of shared clonotypes between healthy human individuals. The germline CDR1 and CDR2 sequences are LGHNT and FRNRAP. This CDR3 is 18 amino acids long. Unmatched junction bases numbered 19, after V lost 3 bases and J lost 10 bases. The study's findings and limits: What rarefaction showed was incomplete sorted-subset sequencing despite large depth. The study found lower generation probabilities in non-shared clonotypes than in those shared by all four donors.

On this clone: Antigen specificity is unknown.

Sorted subsets were amplified in replicate PCRs using 200 to 250 ng DNA, roughly 30,000 T cell genomes. Sequencing used immunoSEQ multiplex PCR; TCRdb keeps in-frame clones, though not all of them. The sample has about a million clones, roughly 80% seen once. The chain links TRBV12-5 to TRBJ2-1; 9 bases align to TRBD2. Sequencing was carried out using memory CD4+ T cells from PBMCs. Documented subset: CD45RA-negative fraction. The receptor comes from a man aged 18 to 30 in good health. Some clones in this sample may be carry-over from other donors' samples. The CDR3 sequence: CASGLGLIAGDVAGEQFF. CDR3 sequence (DNA): TGTGCTAGTGGTTTAGGGTTAATAGCGGGAGATGTTGCTGGGGAGCAGTTCTTC.